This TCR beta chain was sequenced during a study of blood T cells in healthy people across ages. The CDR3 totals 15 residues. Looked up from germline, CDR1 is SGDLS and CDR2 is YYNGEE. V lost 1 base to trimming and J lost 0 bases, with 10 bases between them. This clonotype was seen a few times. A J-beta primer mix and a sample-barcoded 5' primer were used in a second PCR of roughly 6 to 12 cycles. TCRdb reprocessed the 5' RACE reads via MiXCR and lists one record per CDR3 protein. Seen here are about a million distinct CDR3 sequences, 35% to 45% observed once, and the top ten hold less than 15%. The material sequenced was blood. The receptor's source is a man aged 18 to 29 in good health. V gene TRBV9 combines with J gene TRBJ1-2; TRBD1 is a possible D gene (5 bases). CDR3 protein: CASSVYGGTNYGYTF. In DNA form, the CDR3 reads TGTGCCAGCAGCGTATACGGGGGAACTAACTATGGCTACACCTTC.